The subject of this entry is one T cell receptor (beta chain). The antigen is unknown. The data stem from a study of shared clonotypes between healthy human individuals. Study results and limitations: Generation of non-shared clonotypes was less probable than generation of clonotypes shared by all four donors.

A deep-level run was used for the assay. Clones were sequenced by immunoSEQ multiplex PCR, and TCRdb holds only the in-frame ones, with some missing. The sample yields about 1,800,000 clones, approximately 94% seen once. CD45RO negativity and positive selection for CCR7 defined naive CD8 cells, a population that excluded terminally differentiated effector memory CD45RA+ cells. Trimming cost V 1 base and J 2 bases, with 9 bases left between them. The CDR3 has 13 amino acids. CDR1 is GTSNPN and CDR2 is SVGIG in the germline V gene (reference sequence). The sequenced sample was naive CD8+ T cells sorted from blood. The V and J genes are TRBV30 and TRBJ2-7; D may be TRBD1 (5 bases). The origin of this receptor is a man younger than 35 in good health. CDR3 residues: CAWSASTAYEQYF. CDR3 in DNA: TGTGCCTGGAGTGCCTCGACAGCCTACGAGCAGTACTTC. The full variable domain, completed using reference TRBV30 and TRBJ2-7, is SQTIHQWPATLVQPVGSPLSLECTVEGTSNPNLYWYRQAAGRGLQLLFYSVGIGQISSEVPQNLSASRPQDRQFILSSKKLLLSDSGFYLCAWSASTAYEQYFGPGTRLTVT.